This is a list of T cell receptor beta chains from one sample in a study of T cells in localized non-small cell lung cancer. Here immunoSEQ multiplex PCR was the method, and the copy in TCRdb shows in-frame clones only, minus some. The table shows fewer than 100,000 clones, with roughly 90% occurring only once. Here the sequenced sample was peripheral blood, taken before any cancer treatment. Receptors originate from a man between 35 and 75 years old with stage I squamous cell lung carcinoma. Each CDR3 is given with its conserved first and last residue. Each record gives: J gene, V gene, D gene, clone size, CDR3 protein, CDR3 DNA. D genes are given only for firm matches. Some rows mark clone size as missing; the rest say once, few, many or name a class of expanded clone.

TRBJ1-3 | TRBV9 | TRBD1 | NA | CASSPDRVGNTIYF | TGTGCCAGCAGCCCGGACAGGGTGGGAAACACCATATATTTT
TRBJ2-3 | TRBV5-4 | TRBD1 | NA | CASSFGRDRAMDTQYF | TGTGCCAGCAGCTTTGGGAGGGACAGGGCAATGGATACGCAGTATTTT
TRBJ2-1 | TRBV7-2 | NA | NA | CASSQSSTANEQFF | TGTGCCAGCAGCCAATCATCGACCGCCAATGAGCAGTTCTTC
TRBJ2-3 | TRBV19 | TRBD2 | NA | CASSVQRGSTDTQYF | TGTGCCAGTAGTGTCCAGCGGGGTAGCACAGATACGCAGTATTTT
TRBJ1-5 | TRBV7-8 | NA | many | CASSLAQGNQPQHF | TGTGCCAGCAGCTTAGCACAGGGCAACCAGCCCCAGCATTTT
TRBJ1-2 | TRBV4-3 | NA | few | CASSQDHGGSTGGYTF | TGCGCCAGCAGCCAAGATCACGGAGGGAGCACTGGGGGCTACACCTTC
TRBJ1-6 | TRBV6-1 | NA | NA | CASSDGTNHSPLHF | TGTGCCAGCAGCGACGGGACAAACCATTCACCCCTCCACTTT
TRBJ2-7 | TRBV7-9 | TRBD2 | NA | CASRSLAGGSEQYF | TGTGCCAGCAGGTCACTAGCGGGGGGTTCGGAGCAGTACTTC
TRBJ1-1 | TRBV2 | NA | few | CASSETGAEAFF | TGTGCCAGCAGTGAGACTGGGGCCGAAGCTTTCTTT
TRBJ2-1 | TRBV2 | NA | few | CASSVRPGEQFF | TGTGCCAGCAGCGTTAGGCCGGGTGAGCAGTTCTTC
TRBJ2-1 | TRBV7-2 | NA | NA | CASSLDNEQFF | TGTGCCAGCAGCTTAGACAATGAGCAGTTCTTC
TRBJ1-3 | TRBV10-3 | NA | NA | CAIAGRSSGNTIYF | TGTGCCATCGCGGGCCGGAGCTCTGGAAACACCATATATTTT
TRBJ2-6 | TRBV4-1 | NA | NA | CASSQVRGDSGANVLTF | TGCGCCAGCAGCCAAGTTCGAGGGGACTCTGGGGCCAACGTCCTGACTTTC
TRBJ2-1 | TRBV5-1 | TRBD2 | NA | CASSSIPTSGVEQFF | TGCGCCAGCAGCTCCATACCCACTAGCGGGGTTGAGCAGTTCTTC
TRBJ2-3 | TRBV4-1 | NA | NA | CASSQAPLGTPRDTQYF | TGCGCCAGCAGCCAAGCGCCCCTGGGGACACCCCGGGATACGCAGTATTTT
TRBJ2-3 | TRBV6-1 | NA | NA | CASTAGAIGTDTQYF | TGTGCCAGCACTGCGGGGGCGATCGGGACAGATACGCAGTATTTT
TRBJ2-7 | TRBV7-2 | NA | NA | CASSLRGHEQYF | TGTGCCAGCAGCTTACGAGGCCACGAGCAGTACTTC
TRBJ1-3 | TRBV19 | TRBD1 | NA | CASSSRQGSGNTIYF | TGTGCCAGTAGTTCTCGACAGGGATCTGGAAACACCATATATTTT
TRBJ1-5 | TRBV11-2 | TRBD1 | NA | CASSLGAGGKGQPQHF | TGTGCCAGCAGCTTAGGCGCAGGGGGGAAGGGACAGCCCCAGCATTTT
TRBJ2-1 | TRBV5-4 | NA | NA | CASSVDSRYEQFF | TGTGCCAGCAGCGTGGACAGTCGCTATGAGCAGTTCTTC
TRBJ2-3 | TRBV7-3 | TRBD2 | NA | CASSLSGTRDTQYF | TGTGCCAGCAGCTTAAGCGGGACTAGAGATACGCAGTATTTT
TRBJ1-6 | TRBV6-5 | NA | few | CASKQSTGSPLHF | TGTGCCAGCAAACAGAGTACGGGATCACCCCTCCACTTT
TRBJ1-3 | TRBV15 | TRBD1 | NA | CATSRDPRQGVSGNTIYF | TGTGCCACCAGCAGAGATCCCCGACAGGGAGTCTCTGGAAACACCATATATTTT
TRBJ1-1 | TRBV18 | NA | once | CASSPGRTVMNTEAFF | TGTGCCAGCTCCCCGGGGCGGACAGTTATGAACACTGAAGCTTTCTTT
TRBJ2-3 | TRBV29-1 | TRBD2 | NA | CSVEIGGGGPQDTQYF | TGCAGCGTTGAAATAGGCGGCGGGGGGCCCCAAGATACGCAGTATTTT
TRBJ2-7 | TRBV4-1 | TRBD1 | few | CASSLGQGAYEQYF | TGCGCCAGCAGCCTGGGACAGGGGGCATACGAGCAGTACTTC
TRBJ1-5 | TRBV2 | NA | NA | CASSERAGSGNQPQHF | TGTGCCAGCAGTGAACGGGCTGGGTCGGGCAATCAGCCCCAGCATTTT
TRBJ1-2 | TRBV7-2 | NA | NA | CASSLAIDRATYGYTF | TGTGCCAGCAGCTTAGCGATAGACAGAGCCACCTATGGCTACACCTTC
TRBJ2-1 | TRBV28 | TRBD2 | few | CASRSTSGGNEQFF | TGTGCCAGCAGATCGACTAGCGGGGGAAATGAGCAGTTCTTC